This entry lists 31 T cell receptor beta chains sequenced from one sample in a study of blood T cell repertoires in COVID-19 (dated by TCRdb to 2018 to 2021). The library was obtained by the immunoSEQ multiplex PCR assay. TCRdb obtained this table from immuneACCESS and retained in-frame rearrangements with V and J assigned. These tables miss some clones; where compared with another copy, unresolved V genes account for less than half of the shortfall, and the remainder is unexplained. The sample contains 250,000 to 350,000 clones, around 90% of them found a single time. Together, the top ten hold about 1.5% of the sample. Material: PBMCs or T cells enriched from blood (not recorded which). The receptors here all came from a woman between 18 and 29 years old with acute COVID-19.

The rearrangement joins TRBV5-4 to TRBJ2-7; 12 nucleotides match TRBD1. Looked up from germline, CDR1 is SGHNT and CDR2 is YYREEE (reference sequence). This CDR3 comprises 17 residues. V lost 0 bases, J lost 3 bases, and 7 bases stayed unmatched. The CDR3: CASSLGGGTGGLYEQYF. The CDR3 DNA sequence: TGTGCCAGCAGCTTGGGGGGCGGGACAGGGGGCCTCTACGAGCAGTACTTC.

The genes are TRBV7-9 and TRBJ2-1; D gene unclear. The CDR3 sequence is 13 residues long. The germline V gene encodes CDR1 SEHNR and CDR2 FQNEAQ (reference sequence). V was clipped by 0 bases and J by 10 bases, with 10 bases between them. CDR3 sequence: CASSLARMVEQFF. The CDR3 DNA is TGTGCCAGCAGCTTAGCGCGGATGGTAGAGCAGTTCTTC.

CDR3 in DNA: TGCGCCAGCAGCTTGACAGGGACCTTCCCTACCTACGAGCAGTACTTC. Its translation: CASSLTGTFPTYEQYF. V gene TRBV5-1 combines with J gene TRBJ2-7; D is possibly TRBD1 (6 bases). This CDR3 spans 16 amino acids. The V gene lost 1 base and the J gene lost 2 bases, with 16 bases spanning the gap. CDR1 is SGHRS, CDR2 YFSETQ, per germline.

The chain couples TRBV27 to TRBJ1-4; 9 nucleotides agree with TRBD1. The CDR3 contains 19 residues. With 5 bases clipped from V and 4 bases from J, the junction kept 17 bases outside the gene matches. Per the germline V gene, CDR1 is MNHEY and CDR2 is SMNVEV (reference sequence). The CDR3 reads CASSRGGRAWTGVNEKLFF. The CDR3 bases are TGTGCCAGCAGTCGCGGGGGTCGGGCTTGGACAGGGGTTAATGAAAAACTGTTTTTT.

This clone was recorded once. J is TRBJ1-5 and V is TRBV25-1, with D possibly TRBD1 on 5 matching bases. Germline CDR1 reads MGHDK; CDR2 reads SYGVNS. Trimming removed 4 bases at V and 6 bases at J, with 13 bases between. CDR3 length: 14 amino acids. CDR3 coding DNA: TGTGCCAGCAGTGTCGGGGGAGTTGGTCAGCCCCAGCATTTT. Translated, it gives CASSVGGVGQPQHF.

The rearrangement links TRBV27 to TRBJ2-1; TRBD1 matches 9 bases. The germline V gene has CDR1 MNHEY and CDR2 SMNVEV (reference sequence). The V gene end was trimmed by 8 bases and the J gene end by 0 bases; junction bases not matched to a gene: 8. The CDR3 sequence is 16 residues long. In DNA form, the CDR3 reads TGTGCCAGCTGCTACAGGGGGCTCAGCTCCTACAATGAGCAGTTCTTC. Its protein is CASCYRGLSSYNEQFF.

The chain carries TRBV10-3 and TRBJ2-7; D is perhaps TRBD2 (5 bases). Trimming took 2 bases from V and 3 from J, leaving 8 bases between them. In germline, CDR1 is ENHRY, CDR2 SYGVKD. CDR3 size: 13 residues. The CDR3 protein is CAISEEEDYEQYF. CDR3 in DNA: TGTGCCATCAGTGAGGAGGAGGACTACGAGCAGTACTTC.

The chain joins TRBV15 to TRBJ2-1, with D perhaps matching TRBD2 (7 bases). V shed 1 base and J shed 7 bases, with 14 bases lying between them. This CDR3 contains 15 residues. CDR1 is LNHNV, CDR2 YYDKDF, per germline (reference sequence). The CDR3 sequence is CATSRGGGLGNEQFF. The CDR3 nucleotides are TGTGCCACCAGCAGAGGGGGGGGCCTCGGGAATGAGCAGTTCTTC.

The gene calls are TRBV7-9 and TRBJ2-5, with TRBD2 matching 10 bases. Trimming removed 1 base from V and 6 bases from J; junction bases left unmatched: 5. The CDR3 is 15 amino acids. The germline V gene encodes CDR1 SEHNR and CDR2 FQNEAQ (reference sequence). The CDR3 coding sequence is TGTGCCAGCAGCTTAGTTGGACTAGCGGAGAAGACCCAGTACTTC. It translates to CASSLVGLAEKTQYF.

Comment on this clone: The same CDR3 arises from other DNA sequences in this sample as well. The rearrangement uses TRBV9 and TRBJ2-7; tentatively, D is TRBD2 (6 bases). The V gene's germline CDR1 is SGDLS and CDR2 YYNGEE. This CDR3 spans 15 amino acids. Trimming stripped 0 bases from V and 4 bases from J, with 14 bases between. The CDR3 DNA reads TGTGCCAGCAGCGTAGGGGCTGGAGGGAGTTACGAGCAGTACTTC. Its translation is CASSVGAGGSYEQYF.

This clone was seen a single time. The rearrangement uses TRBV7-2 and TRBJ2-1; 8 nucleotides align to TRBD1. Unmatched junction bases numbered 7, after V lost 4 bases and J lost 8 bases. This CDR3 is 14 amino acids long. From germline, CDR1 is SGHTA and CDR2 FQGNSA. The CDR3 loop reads CASSYQTGADEQFF. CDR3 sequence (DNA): TGTGCCAGCAGCTACCAGACAGGGGCCGATGAGCAGTTCTTC.

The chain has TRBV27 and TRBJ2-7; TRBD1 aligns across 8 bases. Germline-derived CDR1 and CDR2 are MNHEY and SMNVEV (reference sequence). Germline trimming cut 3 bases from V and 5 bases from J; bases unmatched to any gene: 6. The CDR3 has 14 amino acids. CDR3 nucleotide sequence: TGTGCCAGCAGTTTCGACCCAGGGGGCGACGAGCAGTACTTC. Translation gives CASSFDPGGDEQYF.

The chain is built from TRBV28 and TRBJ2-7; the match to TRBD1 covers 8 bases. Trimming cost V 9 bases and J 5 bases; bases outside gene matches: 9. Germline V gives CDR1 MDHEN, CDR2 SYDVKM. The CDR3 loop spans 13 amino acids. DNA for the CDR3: TGTGCCAGTCGAGGACAGGGTGTACACGAGCAGTACTTC. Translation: CASRGQGVHEQYF.

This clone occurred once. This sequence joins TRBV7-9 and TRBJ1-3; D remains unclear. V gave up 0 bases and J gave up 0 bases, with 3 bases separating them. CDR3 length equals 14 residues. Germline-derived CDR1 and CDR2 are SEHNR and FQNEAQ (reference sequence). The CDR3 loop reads CASSLAGSGNTIYF. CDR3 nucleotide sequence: TGTGCCAGCAGCTTAGCCGGCTCTGGAAACACCATATATTTT.

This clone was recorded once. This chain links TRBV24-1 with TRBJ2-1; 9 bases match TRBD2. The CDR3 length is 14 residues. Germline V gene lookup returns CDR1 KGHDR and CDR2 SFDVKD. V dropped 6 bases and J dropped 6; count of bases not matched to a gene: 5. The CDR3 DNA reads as TGTGCCACCAGTTCGAGCGGGAGGAGCAATGAGCAGTTCTTC. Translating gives CATSSSGRSNEQFF.

The CDR3 region is CASSPTSGLRNEQFF. The CDR3 nucleotides read TGCGCCAGCAGCCCTACTAGCGGCCTTCGGAATGAGCAGTTCTTC. This chain uses TRBV4-1 with TRBJ2-1, with TRBD2 matching 8 bases. The length of the CDR3 is 15 residues. Trimming cost V 4 bases and J 7 bases; bases outside gene matches: 9. CDR1 MGHRA and CDR2 YSYEKL come from the germline V gene.

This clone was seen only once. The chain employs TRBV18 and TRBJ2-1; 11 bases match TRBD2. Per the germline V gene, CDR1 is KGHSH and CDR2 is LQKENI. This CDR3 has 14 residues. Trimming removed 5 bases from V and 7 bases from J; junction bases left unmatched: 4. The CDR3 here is CASSATSGINEQFF. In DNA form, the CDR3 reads TGTGCCAGCTCAGCGACTAGCGGGATAAATGAGCAGTTCTTC.

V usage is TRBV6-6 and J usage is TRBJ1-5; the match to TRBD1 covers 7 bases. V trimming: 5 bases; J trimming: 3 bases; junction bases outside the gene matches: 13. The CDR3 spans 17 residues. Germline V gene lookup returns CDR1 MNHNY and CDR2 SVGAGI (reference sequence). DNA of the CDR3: TGTGCCAGCAGTCCCCTCCCCACGACAGGGTCCAATCAGCCCCAGCATTTT. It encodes CASSPLPTTGSNQPQHF.

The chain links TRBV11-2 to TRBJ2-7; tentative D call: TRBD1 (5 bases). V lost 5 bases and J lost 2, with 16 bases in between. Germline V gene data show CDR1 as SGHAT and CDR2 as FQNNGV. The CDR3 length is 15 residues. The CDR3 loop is CASSILQVTPYEQYF. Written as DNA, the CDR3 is TGTGCCAGCAGCATTCTACAGGTAACCCCCTACGAGCAGTACTTC.

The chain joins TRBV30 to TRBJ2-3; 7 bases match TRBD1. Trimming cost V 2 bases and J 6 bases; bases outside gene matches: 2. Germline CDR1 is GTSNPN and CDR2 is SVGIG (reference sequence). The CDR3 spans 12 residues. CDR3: CAWSPQGDTQYF. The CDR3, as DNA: TGTGCCTGGAGTCCACAGGGGGATACGCAGTATTTT.

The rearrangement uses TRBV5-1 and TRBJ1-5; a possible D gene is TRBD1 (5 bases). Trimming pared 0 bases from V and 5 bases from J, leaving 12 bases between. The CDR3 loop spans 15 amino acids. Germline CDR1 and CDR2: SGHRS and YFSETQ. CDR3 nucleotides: TGCGCCAGCAGCTTGGAGGGCAGGGCTCATCAGCCCCAGCATTTT. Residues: CASSLEGRAHQPQHF. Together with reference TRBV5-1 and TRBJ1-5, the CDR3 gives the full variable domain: KAGVTQTPRYLIKTRGQQVTLSCSPISGHRSVSWYQQTPGQGLQFLFEYFSETQRNKGNFPGRFSGRQFSNSRSEMNVSTLELGDSALYLCASSLEGRAHQPQHFGDGTRLSIL.

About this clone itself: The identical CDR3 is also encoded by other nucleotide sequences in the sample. The CDR3 protein is CASSLVGGNTEAFF. CDR3 nucleotide sequence: TGTGCCAGCAGCTTAGTGGGAGGGAACACTGAAGCTTTCTTT. The V call is TRBV7-9, the J call TRBJ1-1, with D uncertain. Germline CDR1 and CDR2: SEHNR and FQNEAQ (reference sequence). Trimming cost V 1 base and J 1 base, with 7 bases left between them. The CDR3 loop spans 14 amino acids.

CDR3 nucleotide sequence: TGTGCCAGCTCCGGACAAAATGAAAAACTGTTTTTT. It encodes CASSGQNEKLFF. The chain combines TRBV18 with TRBJ1-4, with a possible D match to TRBD1 (5 bases). V lost 6 bases and J 5 bases, leaving 7 bases between the germline ends. From germline, CDR1 is KGHSH and CDR2 LQKENI. This CDR3 has 12 amino acids.

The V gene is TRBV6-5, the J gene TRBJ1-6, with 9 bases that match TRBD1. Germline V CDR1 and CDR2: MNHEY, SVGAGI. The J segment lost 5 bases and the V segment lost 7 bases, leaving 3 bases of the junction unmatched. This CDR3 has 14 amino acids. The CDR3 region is CASTGTGHNSPLHF. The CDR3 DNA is TGTGCCAGCACCGGGACAGGGCATAATTCACCCCTCCACTTT.

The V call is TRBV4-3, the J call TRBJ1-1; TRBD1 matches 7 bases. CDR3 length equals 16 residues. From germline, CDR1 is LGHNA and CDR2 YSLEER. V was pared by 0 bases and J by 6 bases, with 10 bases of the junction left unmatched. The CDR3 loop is CASSQDRAGGLAEAFF. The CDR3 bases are TGCGCCAGCAGCCAAGATCGCGCAGGGGGACTGGCTGAAGCTTTCTTT.

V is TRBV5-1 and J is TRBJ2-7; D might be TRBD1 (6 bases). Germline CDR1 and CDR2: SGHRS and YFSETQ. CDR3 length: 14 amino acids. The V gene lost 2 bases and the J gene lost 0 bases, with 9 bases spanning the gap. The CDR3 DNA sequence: TGCGCCAGCAGCTTCGGACAGATCTCCTACGAGCAGTACTTC. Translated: CASSFGQISYEQYF.

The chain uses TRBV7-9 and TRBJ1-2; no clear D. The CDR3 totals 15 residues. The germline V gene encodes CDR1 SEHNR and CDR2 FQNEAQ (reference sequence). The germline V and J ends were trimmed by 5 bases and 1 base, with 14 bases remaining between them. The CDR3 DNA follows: TGTGCCAGCAGCCCATCTACTTCTTTTAACTATGGCTACACCTTC. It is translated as CASSPSTSFNYGYTF.

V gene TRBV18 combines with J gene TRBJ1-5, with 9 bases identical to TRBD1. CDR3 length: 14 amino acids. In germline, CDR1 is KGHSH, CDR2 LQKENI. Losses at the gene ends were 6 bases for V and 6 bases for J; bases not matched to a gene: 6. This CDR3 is CASSGTGQGQPQHF. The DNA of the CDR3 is TGTGCCAGCTCCGGGACAGGGCAGGGTCAGCCCCAGCATTTT.

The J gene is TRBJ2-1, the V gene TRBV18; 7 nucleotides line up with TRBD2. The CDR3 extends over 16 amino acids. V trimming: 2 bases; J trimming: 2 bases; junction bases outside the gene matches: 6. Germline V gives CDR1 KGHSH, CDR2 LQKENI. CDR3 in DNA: TGTGCCAGCTCACCAAGAGCGGGAACAGCCTACAATGAGCAGTTCTTC. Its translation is CASSPRAGTAYNEQFF.

In DNA form, the CDR3 reads TGTGCCAGCAGTTCTGGCCGGACTCAGAGGAGTGAAAAACTGTTTTTT. Protein product: CASSSGRTQRSEKLFF. The J gene is TRBJ1-4, the V gene TRBV6-2 or TRBV6-3; no definite D call. Germline V gene data show CDR1 as MNHEY and CDR2 as SVGEGT. The CDR3 runs to 16 residues. V dropped 4 bases and J dropped 7 bases, with 19 bases sitting between them.

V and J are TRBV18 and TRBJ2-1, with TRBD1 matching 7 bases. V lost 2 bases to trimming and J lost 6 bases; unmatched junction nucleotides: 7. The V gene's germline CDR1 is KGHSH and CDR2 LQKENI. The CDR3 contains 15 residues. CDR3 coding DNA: TGTGCCAGCTCACCATCAAGACAGGGCTCCAATGAGCAGTTCTTC. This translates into CASSPSRQGSNEQFF.